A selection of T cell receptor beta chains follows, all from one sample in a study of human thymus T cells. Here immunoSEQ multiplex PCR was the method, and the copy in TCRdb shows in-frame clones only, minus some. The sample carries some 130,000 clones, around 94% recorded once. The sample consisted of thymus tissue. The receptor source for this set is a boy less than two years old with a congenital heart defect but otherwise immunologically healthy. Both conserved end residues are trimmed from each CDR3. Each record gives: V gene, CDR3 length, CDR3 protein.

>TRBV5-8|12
ASSFTCRHGELF
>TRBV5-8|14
ASSLGAGPREETQY
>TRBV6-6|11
ASGKDGTYGYT
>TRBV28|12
ASRRDHPWGGQF
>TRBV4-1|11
ASSQFRFETQY
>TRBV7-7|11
ASSLGASETQY
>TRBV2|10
ASSPSPEKLF
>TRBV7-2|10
ASSFGGHEQY
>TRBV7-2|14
ASSHYPKGDPETQY
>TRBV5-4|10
ASSRGQETQY
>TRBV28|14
ASSLWQGLMNTEAF
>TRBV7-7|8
AEYNQPQH
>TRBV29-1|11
SAASDSTDTQY
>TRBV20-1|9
SAADSHGYT
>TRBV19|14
ASSTHRTGSNQPQH
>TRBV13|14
ASSLNRLGIYNEQF
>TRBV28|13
ASSFPPHPSNEQF
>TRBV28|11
ASSLGNTGELF
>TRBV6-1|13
ASRSGGVLTDTQY
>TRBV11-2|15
ASSSRGSGVVQETQY